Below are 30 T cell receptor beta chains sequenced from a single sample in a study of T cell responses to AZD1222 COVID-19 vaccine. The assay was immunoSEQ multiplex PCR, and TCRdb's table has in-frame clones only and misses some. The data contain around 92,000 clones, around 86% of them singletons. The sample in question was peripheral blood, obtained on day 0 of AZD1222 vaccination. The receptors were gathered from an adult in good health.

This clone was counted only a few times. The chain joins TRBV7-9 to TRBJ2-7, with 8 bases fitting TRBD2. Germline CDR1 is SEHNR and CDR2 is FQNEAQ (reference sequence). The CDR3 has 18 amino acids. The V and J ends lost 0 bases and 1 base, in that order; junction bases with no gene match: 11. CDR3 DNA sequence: TGTGCCAGCAGCTTAGCTGGGGGAGCTAGCGGGCTTTCCTACGAGCAGTACTTC. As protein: CASSLAGGASGLSYEQYF. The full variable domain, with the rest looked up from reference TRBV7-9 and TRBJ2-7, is DTGVSQNPRHKITKRGQNVTFRCDPISEHNRLYWYRQTLGQGPEFLTYFQNEAQLEKSRLLSDRFSAERPKGSFSTLEIQRTEQGDSAMYLCASSLAGGASGLSYEQYFGPGTRLTVT.

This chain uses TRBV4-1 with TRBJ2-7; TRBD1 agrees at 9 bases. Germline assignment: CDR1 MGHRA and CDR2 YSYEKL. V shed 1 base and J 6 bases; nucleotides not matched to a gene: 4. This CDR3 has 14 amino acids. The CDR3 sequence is CASSQGGTGFEQYF. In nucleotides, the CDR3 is TGCGCCAGCAGCCAAGGTGGGACAGGGTTCGAGCAGTACTTC.

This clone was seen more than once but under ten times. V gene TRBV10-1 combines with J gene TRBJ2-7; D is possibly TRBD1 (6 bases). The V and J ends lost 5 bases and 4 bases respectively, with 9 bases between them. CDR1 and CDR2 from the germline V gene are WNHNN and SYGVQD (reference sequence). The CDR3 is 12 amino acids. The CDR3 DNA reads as TGCGCCAGCAGTCCAGGGGTTTACGAGCAGTACTTC. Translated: CASSPGVYEQYF.

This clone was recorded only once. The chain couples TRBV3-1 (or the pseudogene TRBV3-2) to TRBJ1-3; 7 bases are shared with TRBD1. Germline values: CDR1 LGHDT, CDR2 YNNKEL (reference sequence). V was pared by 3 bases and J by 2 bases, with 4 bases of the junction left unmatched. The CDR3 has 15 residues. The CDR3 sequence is CASSQYTGAGNTIYF. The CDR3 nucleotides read TGTGCCAGCAGCCAGTACACAGGGGCTGGAAACACCATATATTTT.

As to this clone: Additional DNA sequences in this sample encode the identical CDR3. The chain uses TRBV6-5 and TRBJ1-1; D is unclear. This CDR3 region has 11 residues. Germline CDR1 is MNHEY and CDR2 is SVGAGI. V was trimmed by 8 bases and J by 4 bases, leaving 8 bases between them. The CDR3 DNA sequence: TGTGCCAGCTCCCGGGGCACTGAAGCTTTCTTT. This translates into CASSRGTEAFF.

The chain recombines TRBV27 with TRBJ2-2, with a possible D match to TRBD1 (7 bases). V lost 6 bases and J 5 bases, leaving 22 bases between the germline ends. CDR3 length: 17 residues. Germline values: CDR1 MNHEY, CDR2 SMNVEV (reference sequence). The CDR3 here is CASRMTSRAGGTGELFF. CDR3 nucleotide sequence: TGTGCCAGCAGGATGACGTCGAGGGCAGGGGGGACCGGGGAGCTGTTTTTT.

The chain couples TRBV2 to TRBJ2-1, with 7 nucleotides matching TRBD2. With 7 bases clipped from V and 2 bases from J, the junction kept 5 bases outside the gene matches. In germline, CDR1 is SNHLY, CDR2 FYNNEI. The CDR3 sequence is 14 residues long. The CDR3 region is CASNPSGTYNEQFF. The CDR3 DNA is TGTGCCAGCAATCCTAGCGGAACCTACAATGAGCAGTTCTTC.

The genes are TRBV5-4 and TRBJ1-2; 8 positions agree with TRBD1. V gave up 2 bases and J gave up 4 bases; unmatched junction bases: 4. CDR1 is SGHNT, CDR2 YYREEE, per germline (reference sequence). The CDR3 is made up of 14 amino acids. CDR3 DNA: TGTGCCAGCAGCTTTACAGGGGGGACCTATGGCTACACCTTC. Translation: CASSFTGGTYGYTF.

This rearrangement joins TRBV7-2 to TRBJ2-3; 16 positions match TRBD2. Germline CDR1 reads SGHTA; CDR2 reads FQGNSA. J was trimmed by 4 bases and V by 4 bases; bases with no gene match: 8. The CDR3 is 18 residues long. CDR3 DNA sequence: TGTGCCAGCAGCTCACCGGGACTAGCGGGAGGGGGGGCAGATACGCAGTATTTT. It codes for CASSSPGLAGGGADTQYF.

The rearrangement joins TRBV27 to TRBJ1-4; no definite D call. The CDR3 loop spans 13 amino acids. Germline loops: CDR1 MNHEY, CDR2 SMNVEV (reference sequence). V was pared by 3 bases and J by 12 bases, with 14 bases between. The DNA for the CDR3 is TGTGCCAGCAGTTTGGCAAGTATGAGAGAACTGTTTTTT. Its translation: CASSLASMRELFF.

CDR3 coding DNA: TGTGCCAGTAGTGCCCCCGGGACAGGGAGCGACGAGCAGTACTTC. Translation gives CASSAPGTGSDEQYF. This chain connects TRBV19 to TRBJ2-7; 9 bases map to TRBD1. The CDR3 is 15 amino acids. Trimming took 5 bases from V and 5 from J; bases not matched to a gene: 10. Germline V gives CDR1 LNHDA, CDR2 SQIVND (reference sequence).

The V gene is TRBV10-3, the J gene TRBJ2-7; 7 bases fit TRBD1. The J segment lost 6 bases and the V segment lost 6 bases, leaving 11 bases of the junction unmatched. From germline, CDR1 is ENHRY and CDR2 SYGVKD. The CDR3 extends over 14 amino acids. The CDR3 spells CAISGPGGSREQYF. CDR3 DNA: TGTGCCATCAGCGGCCCAGGGGGATCACGCGAGCAGTACTTC.

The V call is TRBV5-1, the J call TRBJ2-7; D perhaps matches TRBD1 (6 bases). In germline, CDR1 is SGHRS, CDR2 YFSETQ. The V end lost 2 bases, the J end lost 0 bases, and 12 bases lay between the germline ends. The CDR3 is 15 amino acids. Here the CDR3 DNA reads TGCGCCAGCAGCTTTCAGGGGACATACTCCTACGAGCAGTACTTC. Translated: CASSFQGTYSYEQYF.

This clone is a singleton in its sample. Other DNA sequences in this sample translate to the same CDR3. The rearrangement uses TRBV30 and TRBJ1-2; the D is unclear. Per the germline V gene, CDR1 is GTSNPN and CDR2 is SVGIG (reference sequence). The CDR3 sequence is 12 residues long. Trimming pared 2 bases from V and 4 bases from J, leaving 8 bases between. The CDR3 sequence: CAWSQGTYGYTF. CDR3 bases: TGTGCCTGGAGTCAAGGAACCTATGGCTACACCTTC.

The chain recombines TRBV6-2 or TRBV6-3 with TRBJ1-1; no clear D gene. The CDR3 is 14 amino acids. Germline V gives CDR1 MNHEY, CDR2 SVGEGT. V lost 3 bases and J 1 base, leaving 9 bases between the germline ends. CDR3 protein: CASSYIGQNTEAFF. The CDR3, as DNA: TGTGCCAGCAGTTATATTGGCCAGAACACTGAAGCTTTCTTT.

The CDR3 sequence is CSGVQGMNTEAFF. Here the CDR3 DNA reads TGCAGCGGAGTACAGGGCATGAACACTGAAGCTTTCTTT. This rearrangement joins TRBV29-1 to TRBJ1-1; a weak D match, TRBD1 (6 bases). The germline gives CDR1 SQVTM, CDR2 ANQGSEA. CDR3 length: 13 amino acids. V shed 7 bases and J shed 0 bases, with 12 bases lying between them.

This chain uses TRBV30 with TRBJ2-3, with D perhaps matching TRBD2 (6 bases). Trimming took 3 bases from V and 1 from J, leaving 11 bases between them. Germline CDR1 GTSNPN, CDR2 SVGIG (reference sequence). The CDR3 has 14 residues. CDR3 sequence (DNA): TGTGCCTGGAGCGGGAGTCGGGGCACAGATACGCAGTATTTT. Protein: CAWSGSRGTDTQYF. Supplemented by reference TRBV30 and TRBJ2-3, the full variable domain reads SQTIHQWPATLVQPVGSPLSLECTVEGTSNPNLYWYRQAAGRGLQLLFYSVGIGQISSEVPQNLSASRPQDRQFILSSKKLLLSDSGFYLCAWSGSRGTDTQYFGPGTRLTVL.

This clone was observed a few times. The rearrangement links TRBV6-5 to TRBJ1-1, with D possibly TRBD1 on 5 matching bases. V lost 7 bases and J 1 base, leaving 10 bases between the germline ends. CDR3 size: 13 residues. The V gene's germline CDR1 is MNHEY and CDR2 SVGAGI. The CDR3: CASNGGTNTEAFF. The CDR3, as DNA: TGTGCCAGCAACGGGGGGACGAACACTGAAGCTTTCTTT.

The CDR3: CASSFRQGGSEAFF. CDR3 nucleotides: TGTGCCAGCAGTTTCCGACAGGGGGGGTCTGAAGCTTTCTTT. The V call is TRBV27, the J call TRBJ1-1; TRBD1 aligns across 9 bases. Germline values: CDR1 MNHEY, CDR2 SMNVEV (reference sequence). This CDR3 has 14 amino acids. V lost 3 bases and J lost 6; bases outside the gene matches: 5.

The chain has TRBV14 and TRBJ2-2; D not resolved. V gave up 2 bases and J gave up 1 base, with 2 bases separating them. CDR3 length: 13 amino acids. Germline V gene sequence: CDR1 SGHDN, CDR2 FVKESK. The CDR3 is CASSQQNTGELFF. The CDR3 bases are TGTGCCAGCAGCCAACAGAACACCGGGGAGCTGTTTTTT.

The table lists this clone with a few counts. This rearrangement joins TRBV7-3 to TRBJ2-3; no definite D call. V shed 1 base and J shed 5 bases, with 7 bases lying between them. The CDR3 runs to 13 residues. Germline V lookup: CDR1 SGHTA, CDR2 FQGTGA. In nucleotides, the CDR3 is TGTGCCAGCAGCTTAAGCCGAGTAGATACGCAGTATTTT. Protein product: CASSLSRVDTQYF.

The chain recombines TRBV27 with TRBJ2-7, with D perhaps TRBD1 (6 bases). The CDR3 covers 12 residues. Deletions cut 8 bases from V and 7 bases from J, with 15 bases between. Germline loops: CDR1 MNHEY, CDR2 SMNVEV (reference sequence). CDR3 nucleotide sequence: TGTGCCAGCGGACGGGACATTGAAGAGCAGTACTTC. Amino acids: CASGRDIEEQYF.

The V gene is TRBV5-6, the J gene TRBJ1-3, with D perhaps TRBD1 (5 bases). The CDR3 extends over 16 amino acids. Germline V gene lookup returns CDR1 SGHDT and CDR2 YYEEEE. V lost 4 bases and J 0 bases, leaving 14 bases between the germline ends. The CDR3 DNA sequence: TGTGCCAGCAGCGTCCCCGGGGCCAACTCTGGAAACACCATATATTTT. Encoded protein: CASSVPGANSGNTIYF.

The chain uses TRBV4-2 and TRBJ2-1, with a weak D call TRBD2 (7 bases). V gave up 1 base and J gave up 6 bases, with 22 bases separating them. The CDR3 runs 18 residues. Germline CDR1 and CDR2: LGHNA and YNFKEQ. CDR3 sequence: CASSQGDGVGRGGNEQFF. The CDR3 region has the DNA TGTGCCAGCAGCCAAGGGGATGGTGTCGGAAGGGGGGGCAATGAGCAGTTCTTC.

CDR3 amino acids: CASSEDRESYGYTF. Written as DNA, the CDR3 is TGTGCCAGCAGTGAGGACAGGGAGAGCTATGGCTACACCTTC. The rearrangement uses TRBV2 and TRBJ1-2, with TRBD1 identical over 8 bases. CDR1 and CDR2 (germline): SNHLY, FYNNEI. The CDR3 contains 14 residues. V lost 3 bases and J lost 4; bases outside the gene matches: 4.

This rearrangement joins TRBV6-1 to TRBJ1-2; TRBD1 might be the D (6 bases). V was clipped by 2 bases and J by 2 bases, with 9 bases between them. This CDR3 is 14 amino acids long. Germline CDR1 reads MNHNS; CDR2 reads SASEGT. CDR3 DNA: TGTGCCAGCAGTGAACGCAGGGGCAACTATGGCTACACCTTC. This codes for CASSERRGNYGYTF.

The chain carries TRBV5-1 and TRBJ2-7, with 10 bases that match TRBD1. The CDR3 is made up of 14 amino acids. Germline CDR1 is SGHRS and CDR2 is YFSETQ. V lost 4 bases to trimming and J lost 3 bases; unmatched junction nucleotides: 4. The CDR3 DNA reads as TGCGCCAGCAGCCCGCGGGACAGGGGCTACGAGCAGTACTTC. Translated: CASSPRDRGYEQYF.

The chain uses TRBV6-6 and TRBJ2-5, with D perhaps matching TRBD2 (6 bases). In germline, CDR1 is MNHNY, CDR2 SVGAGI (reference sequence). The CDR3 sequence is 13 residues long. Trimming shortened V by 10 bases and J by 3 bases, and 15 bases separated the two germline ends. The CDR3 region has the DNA TGTGCCACCAGGCTAGCGTATGAAGAGACCCAGTACTTC. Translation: CATRLAYEETQYF.

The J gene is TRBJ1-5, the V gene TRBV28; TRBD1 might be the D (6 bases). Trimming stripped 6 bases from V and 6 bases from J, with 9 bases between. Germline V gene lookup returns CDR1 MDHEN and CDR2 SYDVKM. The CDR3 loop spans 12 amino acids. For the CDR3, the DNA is TGTGCCAGCAGACAGGGTGGTCAGCCCCAGCATTTT. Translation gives CASRQGGQPQHF. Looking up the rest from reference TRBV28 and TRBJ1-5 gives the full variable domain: DVKVTQSSRYLVKRTGEKVFLECVQDMDHENMFWYRQDPGLGLRLIYFSYDVKMKEKGDIPEGYSVSREKKERFSLILESASTNQTSMYLCASRQGGQPQHFGDGTRLSIL.

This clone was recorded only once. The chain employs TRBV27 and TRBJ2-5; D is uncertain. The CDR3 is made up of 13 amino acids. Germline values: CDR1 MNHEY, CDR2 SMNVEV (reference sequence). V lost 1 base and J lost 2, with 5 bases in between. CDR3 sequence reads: CASSLWQQETQYF. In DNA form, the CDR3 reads TGTGCCAGCAGTTTATGGCAGCAAGAGACCCAGTACTTC.